This TCR beta chain appears in the sequencing data of a study of cytomegalovirus exposure and HLA in healthy donors listed by TCRdb under 2017. Regarding the study in general: According to an earlier analysis of around 600 of the donors, roughly 180 million T cells yielded roughly 110 million unique TCR beta sequences and less than 300 Gb of sequence data. An early release that covered some 640 HLA-typed donors contained approximately 290 gigabases of sequencing data and about 84 million unique TCR sequences. Of the 350 to 450 genotyped donors, 70% to 90% were placed in the genetic ancestry cluster associated with self-reported Caucasian donors. The study aimed to test whether cataloging public T cell receptors could reveal signatures of past pathogen exposure. Using immunosequencing, the study profiled T cell repertoires from around 670 subjects and related those repertoires to cytomegalovirus serostatus. In addition to the first cohort of about 650 subjects, a separate validation cohort of 120 different subjects was used. To predict cytomegalovirus infection status, the study combined high-throughput TCR immunosequencing, statistical association of individual TCRs with disease status, and machine learning. In a later analysis, previously published TCR beta repertoires from some 640 donors were re-analyzed and high-resolution HLA genotyping was added so that TCR occurrence patterns could be studied. Rather than using new phenotypic data, the later analysis identified candidate immune exposures from TCR beta sequences and from how often those sequences occurred across donors. An earlier analysis of some 600 of the donors applied high-throughput TCR beta sequencing to assess whether each TCR beta V gene segment acted as functional or pseudogenic. Donor age, sex, ethnicity and CMV serostatus were compiled together with the repertoire data. Genome-wide SNP genotypes for about 55% of the roughly 670 donors were used in a later genetic analysis, which treated that subset as a discovery cohort. All discovery cohort repertoires had been generated on a single sequencing platform. Class I and class II HLA loci were covered by the typing at four-digit resolution. The number of donors typed differed by locus, with 629-630 for A, B, C, DRB1 and DQB1, 522 for DQA1, approximately 580 for DPA1, and over 400 for DPB1. A handful of DR-DQ haplotypes were treated as single units for association and clustering because of strong linkage in the cohort. Among around 400 genotyped donors of the cohort, an average of around 240,000 unique TCR beta nucleotide sequences were sequenced per donor, around 20% of them non-productive.

This clone appeared a few times. What antigen it recognizes has not been identified. Nothing much larger sits one base from this clone, and base qualities are not available. The library was produced with the immunoSEQ multiplex PCR assay. The multiplex PCR relied on a mix of 60 forward primers for TCR Vbeta segments and 13 reverse primers for TCR Jbeta segments. Amplification of the CDR3 region of rearranged TCR beta genes was performed with a multiplex PCR assay on genomic DNA. Amplified TCR beta libraries were sequenced as 87-base-pair reads on the Illumina HiSeq System. In the source study's methods: In a later analysis, 80 million or so unique TCR beta chains were counted across the 650 to 750 repertoires, and around 11 million of these chains were shared by at least two donors. Raw reads were error-corrected and collapsed into unique sequences by a nearest-neighbor algorithm in which closely related sequences were merged to remove PCR and sequencing errors. V, D and J gene segments were assigned by aligning CDR3 sequences to IMGT reference sequences. For a sequence to be retained, a match of at least six nucleotides to both a V gene segment and a J gene segment was required. Rearrangements were classified as productive when the CDR3 lacked stop codons and remained in frame with V and J, and all other rearrangements were classified as non-productive. CDR3 was defined by IMGT convention, running from the second conserved V-encoded cysteine to the conserved J-encoded phenylalanine. In an earlier analysis of just under 600 of the donors, sequences lacking an unambiguous match to a single V gene segment were excluded. An earlier analysis of about 600 of the donors called V segments functional above 56.7% productive rearrangements and segregating when the between-donor standard deviation exceeded 5%. To diagnose cytomegalovirus status from the catalog of TCR beta chain sequences, a statistical classification framework was built. In a later analysis, TCR nucleotide sequences were compared against IMGT/GENE-DB human TR gene sequences so that V and J genes could be assigned. A later analysis assigned CDR3 sequences and most-parsimonious VDJ recombination scenarios with the TCRdist pipeline. In a later analysis, every TCR beta chain was defined by the combination of its CDR3 amino acid sequence and its V-gene family, and reads without a unique V-gene family were dropped. As a way to deal with suspected cross-contamination and a sequencing artifact, a later analysis dropped nearly 600 nucleotide sequences that were highly shared and had low generation probability. For each public chain, a later analysis derived a clonal expansion index from normalized ranks of inferred template counts within each repertoire. Generation probabilities in a later analysis came from a VDJ recombination model fitted to out-of-frame rearrangements, and those results were checked against IGoR. A later analysis scored TCR-TCR, TCR-HLA and TCR-CMV co-occurrence with hypergeometric tests, applying a repertoire-size bias correction to TCR pairs. In a later analysis, false discovery rates were estimated by permuting HLA or CMV assignments 20 times. In a later analysis, co-occurring TCRs were grouped with DBSCAN, and TCRdist sequence similarity was added when clustering was performed within HLA-allele-positive subsets. Co-occurrence clustering excluded repertoires with fewer than 30,000 or more than 120,000 public chains, plus five with anomalous nucleotide sharing. The table was pulled from immuneACCESS by TCRdb, which kept in-frame rearrangements only. Such tables lose some clones; where checked, under half of the loss comes from unresolved V genes, and the rest has no known cause. V and J calls and clone size follow that table, whereas D and trimming were derived from the DNA. This sample lists about 120,000 clones; 75% to 90% were detected once. The ten most abundant clones make up under 3% of the sample.

Clipping removes 4 bases from V and 5 bases from J, with 2 as the unmatched junction base count. CDR3 length: 15 amino acids, cysteine to phenylalanine. This entry keeps only the CDR3 DNA: 45 bases, framed from base 1. CDR1 and CDR2 are read off the germline V gene as MRHNA and SNTAGT. The cohort consisted of 670 or so healthy bone marrow donors. Cohort members were all nominally healthy when sampled, although unrecorded immune exposures were likely present. The donor was CMV seronegative and belonged to the group of several hundred seronegative cohort members. A peripheral blood sample was provided by each donor, and peripheral blood mononuclear cells were used for TCR beta sequencing. Genomic DNA was extracted from the blood cell samples with the Qiagen DNeasy Blood Extraction Kit. General findings and caveats noted by the study authors: The authors suggested that the approach could potentially be extended to other disease states and immunological phenotypes. Because counts were too low, 15 to 20 rarely observed V segments, including chromosome 9 orphons, were left out of the earlier analysis of approximately 580 of the donors. The 87-base-pair reads could not distinguish some IMGT-functional V segments, including TRBV6-2 and TRBV6-3, so those segments were excluded. A later analysis reported that several top co-occurrence clusters appeared linked to parvovirus B19, influenza, CMV and Epstein-Barr virus. The classifier was reported to diagnose cytomegalovirus status with high specificity and sensitivity in both the original and validation cohorts. Strong co-occurrence of HLA alleles, especially DR and DQ, made assigning TCR associations to individual alleles difficult. V-gene and J-gene trimming of TCR beta chains was associated with a missense DCLRE1C variant in a later genetic analysis, and the association was replicated in an independent cohort. Linkage disequilibrium might explain the correlated functional status among segregating V segments, but an unknown experimental factor could not be ruled out. Sequencing depth was assumed to be roughly uniform across donors in the presence/absence analyses, though that assumption may not hold. Immune exposure information for the cohort was limited to CMV serostatus. In a later analysis, TCR association rates were found to vary across HLA loci, with the most associated TCRs seen for DRB1 alleles and the fewest for HLA-C alleles. Because HLA typing was unavailable for some donors at each locus, only the typed subset was used in association tests. According to a later analysis, most CMV-associated TCR beta chains appeared to be HLA-restricted, and the HLA associations seemed to be driven largely by CMV exposure. A cluster of highly shared sequence variants was judged likely to represent a technical artifact of the sequencing pipeline. Compared with the roughly 720-donor mean, donors in an Asian-associated ancestry cluster had fewer N-insertions in productive TCRs, according to a later genetic analysis. A total of fewer than 200 TCR beta chains were listed by the study as associated with cytomegalovirus. The cohort was sequenced for TCR beta chains only, and without alpha or paired-chain data the features that could be detected were limited. A later analysis associated about 17,000 TCR beta sequences with specific HLA alleles at a false discovery rate of 0.05. In a later analysis, HLA-associated TCR beta chains showed more clonal expansion and lower generation probabilities than non-associated chains that were equally common. In an earlier analysis of more than 500 of the donors, most TCR beta V segments appeared in productive rearrangements about 87% or about 30% of the time, broadly matching IMGT annotations. Most TCR sequences were observed very rarely across donors, whereas some public TCRs were present in many individuals. A further reported finding was that TCR beta sequences accurately predicted the HLA-A and HLA-B alleles for most subjects in the first cohort. A few of the identified cytomegalovirus-associated TCR beta chains were confirmed in vitro to be specific for cytomegalovirus antigens.

This receptor was obtained from a man younger than 45 in good health and CMV-seronegative. Recombination joined TRBV6-4 with TRBJ2-1; 13 of the junction bases match TRBD2. The sample taken for sequencing was PBMCs. CDR3 region: CASSAGTSGNNEQFF. The bases are TGTGCCAGCAGTGCCGGGACTAGCGGGAACAATGAGCAGTTCTTC.